This T cell receptor beta chain comes out of a study of CD8+ T cells in alopecia areata. Overall study context: Severity among treated patients was scored by the percentage of scalp area affected. Study-wide results and limits: Scalp sample data also include resident alphabeta T cells from normal skin. TCR sharing was clearer in mice than between patients, perhaps partly owing to patient HLA diversity.

RNA extraction and reverse transcription yielded cDNA as sequencing template. This table comes from immunoSEQ multiplex PCR, and its TCRdb copy is limited to in-frame clones, with some not included. This sample has about 100,000 clones, with just under 60% found just once. Details on this clone: The antigen is not known.

V lost 4 bases, J lost 0 bases, and 9 bases stayed unmatched. The CDR3 extends over 16 amino acids. Germline CDR1 is SGHDT and CDR2 is YYEEEE. The treatment denotes: oral pan-JAK inhibitor, 5-10 mg twice daily. This specimen consisted of CD8+ T cells sorted from blood, obtained between weeks 55 and 70, from a patient treated with tofacitinib. The rearrangement joins TRBV5-6 to TRBJ2-7; 8 positions match TRBD1. The receptor was isolated from a human donor with alopecia areata. CDR3 residues: CASSPTGARSSYEQYF. As DNA, the CDR3 is TGTGCCAGCAGCCCGACAGGGGCAAGGAGCTCCTACGAGCAGTACTTC.